Sequencing of this TCR beta chain was carried out in a study of regulatory T cells in long-lasting Graves disease. Study at large: Over 5 years of antithyroid drugs with positive TSH receptor antibodies was taken to mean persistent Graves' disease. Study findings and constraints: Since the sample size was small, accuracy may have been reduced. Reduced TCR diversity was observed in persistent Graves' patients versus newly diagnosed patients.

Notes on this clonotype: Its specificity is unknown. At one end, the junction sequence differs from germline, possibly due to a read error.

Arm-PCR of CDR3 regions and iRepertoire HTBI primers were the basis on which TCR beta libraries were built. From the multiplex PCR reads, TCRdb called clonotypes with MiXCR, one entry per CDR3 protein. This table holds roughly 450,000 distinct CDR3 sequences, approximately 22% found once. Germline V CDR1 and CDR2: SEHNR, FQNEAQ (reference sequence). The CDR3 has 16 residues. Time point indicated: persistent/refractory GD, antithyroid drugs over 5 years with positive TRAb. There was RNA extracted from PBMCs, and the TCR library was made from it. This material consisted of peripheral blood mononuclear cells (PBMCs), taken when the disease was refractory, from a patient treated with antithyroid drugs. This TCR was recovered from a female donor with Graves disease. The rearrangement uses TRBV7-9 and TRBJ2-7; TRBD2 is a possible D gene (6 bases). CDR3 amino acids: CASSSRPGDVTYEQYF. As DNA, the CDR3 is TGCGCCAGCAGCTCCCGCCCGGGGGATGTGACCTACGAGCAGTACTTC.